Listed below are T cell receptor beta chains from one sample, sequenced in a study of blood T cells in healthy people across ages. TCRdb independently ran MiXCR on the 5' RACE reads; one entry per CDR3 protein. This sample has about 720,000 distinct CDR3 sequences, with about 24% found just once. Sample: blood. The receptor set was obtained from an older man in good health. The CDR3 runs from the conserved cysteine through the conserved F or W. A D gene is named only where the DNA matches it firmly. Size is omitted from some rows. Given values are once, few, many or a class for expanded clones.

>TRBV15|-|TRBJ2-6|-
TGTGCCACCAGCAGAGATATACTCTCTGGGGCCAACGTCCTGACTTTC
CATSRDILSGANVLTF
>TRBV7-6|-|TRBJ2-5|-
TGTGCCAGCAGCTTTCGGAATGCGGGACAGAACCAAGAGACCCAGTACTTC
CASSFRNAGQNQETQYF
>TRBV25-1|-|TRBJ1-1|few
TGTGCCAGCAGTGGGGGACTGTGGACCACTGAAGCTTTCTTT
CASSGGLWTTEAFF
>TRBV6-5|TRBD1|TRBJ1-1|-
TGTGCCAGCCACGAGGGACAGGGGAGAACTGAAGCTTTCTTT
CASHEGQGRTEAFF
>TRBV20-1|TRBD2|TRBJ2-3|-
TGCAGTGCTCCCTTGGGACTAGAAACAGATACGCAGTATTTT
CSAPLGLETDTQYF
>TRBV24-1|-|TRBJ2-1|few
TGTGCCACCAGTGATTTCTCCGACACTTACAATGAGCAGTTCTTC
CATSDFSDTYNEQFF
>TRBV10-3|-|TRBJ1-2|-
TGTGCCATCAGTGAGGGGGAAAACTGTGGCTACACCTTC
CAISEGENCGYTF
>TRBV14|-|TRBJ2-1|many
TGTGCCAGCAGCCAAGTTTGGGTAGCGGTGGGTTACAATGAGCAGTTCTTC
CASSQVWVAVGYNEQFF
>TRBV6-5|TRBD1|TRBJ2-7|-
TGTGCCAGCAGAGTTACGGGACAGGGGGCCGAGCAGTACTTC
CASRVTGQGAEQYF
>TRBV14|TRBD1|TRBJ2-7|few
TGTGCCAGCGTCCCGACTGAAGCGGACAGGGGGATATACGAGCAGTACTTC
CASVPTEADRGIYEQYF
>TRBV9|-|TRBJ1-2|-
TGTGCCAGCAGCCCCTCCCCGGACAGTCTCTATGGCTACACCTTC
CASSPSPDSLYGYTF
>TRBV4-1|-|TRBJ2-3|few
TGCGCCAGCAGACTCGGGGCGGCTAGCTTTATCACAGATACGCAGTATTTT
CASRLGAASFITDTQYF
>TRBV11-2|-|TRBJ2-1|few
TGTGCCAGCAGCCCCTGGTTGGCCAATGAGCAGTTCTTC
CASSPWLANEQFF
>TRBV6-6|TRBD2|TRBJ2-3|few
TGTGCCAGCAGGGTTAGCGGGTCCACAGATACGCAGTATTTT
CASRVSGSTDTQYF
>TRBV5-6|TRBD2|TRBJ2-3|few
TGTGCCAGCAGCTTGGCCTATGCGGGGGGAAGCACAGATACGCAGTATTTT
CASSLAYAGGSTDTQYF
>TRBV5-1|TRBD1|TRBJ2-3|-
TGCGCCAGCAGCTTCGTCTTCCGGGACAGACACACAGATACGCAGTATTTT
CASSFVFRDRHTDTQYF
>TRBV20-1|-|TRBJ1-2|-
TGCAGTGCTAGAGATCCCACCTATGGCTACACCTTC
CSARDPTYGYTF
>TRBV20-1|TRBD2|TRBJ2-5|few
TGCAGTGCTCACTCGGGTAGCGGGGGGGTTGGAGAGACCCAGTACTTC
CSAHSGSGGVGETQYF
>TRBV24-1|-|TRBJ2-1|few
TGTGCCACCAGGCAGGGTCCCAGTGAGCAGTTCTTC
CATRQGPSEQFF
>TRBV3-1|-|TRBJ1-5|few
TGTGCCAGCAGCCACGGGGCGCGTAGCAATCAGCCCCAGCATTTT
CASSHGARSNQPQHF
>TRBV11-2|-|TRBJ1-4|few
TGTGCCAGCAGCGTTATTGGAGAAAAACTGTTTTTT
CASSVIGEKLFF
>TRBV14|TRBD1|TRBJ2-1|few
TGTGCCAGCAGCCGACAGGGTTTACAGCAGTTCTTC
CASSRQGLQQFF
>TRBV5-1|-|TRBJ1-4|-
TGCGCCAGCAGTCCCACGTATAGAGGAGACAATGAAAAACTGTTTTTT
CASSPTYRGDNEKLFF
>TRBV20-1|TRBD2|TRBJ2-7|-
TGCAGTGCTAGGGGGAGGGCGTCCTACGAGCAGTACTTC
CSARGRASYEQYF
>TRBV29-1|-|TRBJ2-3|few
TGCAGCGTTGTGTTCAACAGGCAGCCAGATACGCAGTATTTT
CSVVFNRQPDTQYF
>TRBV12-3/TRBV12-4|TRBD1|TRBJ1-2|-
TGTGCCAGCAGAACCGGGACAGGGGCGGGCTACACCTTC
CASRTGTGAGYTF
>TRBV29-1|-|TRBJ2-7|few
TGCAGCGTTTCGGTCTCCTACGAGCAGTACTTC
CSVSVSYEQYF
>TRBV7-8|-|TRBJ2-1|many
TGTGCCAGCAGCTTAGCCGGTGCAATAAGCTCCTACAATGAGCAGTTCTTC
CASSLAGAISSYNEQFF
>TRBV12-3/TRBV12-4|-|TRBJ2-3|-
TGTGCCAGCAGTTTAGCATCGGGAACGTTCTTT
CASSLASGTFF
>TRBV5-1|-|TRBJ1-4|few
TGCGCCAGCAGCTTGGAAAGTCAGGGTGGCGAAAAACTGTTTTTT
CASSLESQGGEKLFF
>TRBV6-1|TRBD1|TRBJ1-1|-
TGTGCCAGCAGGGACAGGGGGCGCGGGAACACTGAAGCTTTCTTT
CASRDRGRGNTEAFF
>TRBV24-1|-|TRBJ1-1|few
TGTGCCACCAGTGAAGGCACTGAAGCTTTCTTT
CATSEGTEAFF
>TRBV5-1|TRBD2|TRBJ2-2|-
TGCGCCAGCAGCTGGACAAGCGGGAGTGGCACCGGGGAGCTGTTTTTT
CASSWTSGSGTGELFF
>TRBV29-1|TRBD1|TRBJ1-1|few
TGCAGCGCGGGCCTCTCAGGGGGTGAAGCTTTCTTT
CSAGLSGGEAFF
>TRBV5-1|-|TRBJ2-5|few
TGCGCCGGCAGCTTGTTCGCGGACGCGGAGACCCAGTACTTC
CAGSLFADAETQYF
>TRBV5-1|-|TRBJ2-7|few
TGCGCCAGCAGCTTGGAACAATTCGGCGAGCAGTACTTC
CASSLEQFGEQYF
>TRBV12-5|-|TRBJ2-5|few
TGTGCTAGTGGTCTGGGACGGACAGAGACCCAGTACTTC
CASGLGRTETQYF